A single sample gave rise to the 13 T cell receptor beta chains below, sequenced in a study of siplizumab effects on memory and regulatory T cells. Data came from immunoSEQ multiplex PCR; TCRdb stores just in-frame clones and leaves some out. Seen here are about 110,000 clones, roughly 94% observed once, and the top ten hold 0.65% to 0.9%. The specimen was Tregs sorted from blood. These receptors were taken from a human donor in good health.

The chain has TRBV5-1 and TRBJ1-3, with 9 bases that match TRBD1. The CDR3 is 15 residues long. V was clipped by 4 bases and J by 5 bases; unmatched bases: 7. The germline CDR1 and CDR2 sequences are SGHRS and YFSETQ. The DNA of the CDR3 is TGCGCCAGCAGCCCTTCCGGGACAGGGAGAAACACCATATATTTT. Amino acid sequence: CASSPSGTGRNTIYF.

V is TRBV5-1 and J is TRBJ2-5; D possibly corresponds to TRBD2 (6 bases). Trimming shortened V by 4 bases and J by 2 bases, and 12 bases separated the two germline ends. CDR1 is SGHRS and CDR2 is YFSETQ in the germline V gene. The CDR3 sequence is 14 residues long. For the CDR3, the DNA is TGCGCCAGCAGCGGGCGGGGTTTGCAAGAGACCCAGTACTTC. Its protein is CASSGRGLQETQYF.

J is TRBJ2-5 and V is TRBV10-3; 11 nucleotides match TRBD2. Germline-derived CDR1 and CDR2 are ENHRY and SYGVKD. The CDR3 sequence is 15 residues long. V was pared by 5 bases and J by 5 bases, with 7 bases of the junction left unmatched. The CDR3 DNA is TGTGCCATCAGTTTATCTAGCGGGGGGACGGAGACCCAGTACTTC. This sequence encodes CAISLSSGGTETQYF.

The chain recombines TRBV23-1 with TRBJ2-1; no reliable D call. TRBV23-1 is an ORF, and what it does is uncertain. This CDR3 contains 17 residues. Trimming took off 2 bases at V and 0 bases at J, with 14 bases between the two ends. The CDR3 sequence is CASSQIRQRNSYNEQFF. CDR3 nucleotide sequence: TGCGCCAGCAGTCAAATCCGCCAGCGAAACTCCTACAATGAGCAGTTCTTC.

The J gene is TRBJ1-6, the V gene TRBV7-2; D remains ambiguous. This CDR3 has 15 amino acids. V was shortened by 4 bases and J by 9 bases, with 16 bases between the two germline ends. Germline CDR1 is SGHTA and CDR2 is FQGNSA. In DNA, the CDR3 is TGTGCCAGCAGCTCTTCCGCGGACGGCCGTTCACCCCTCCACTTT. Protein sequence: CASSSSADGRSPLHF.

The CDR3, as DNA: TGTGCCAGCAGCTTAGATCATCTCGACAGCCTAGGCTCCTACAATGAGCAGTTCTTC. It translates to CASSLDHLDSLGSYNEQFF. The chain is built from TRBV11-2 and TRBJ2-1, with a possible D match to TRBD1 (5 bases). Germline V CDR1 and CDR2: SGHAT, FQNNGV. This CDR3 is 19 amino acids long. Deletions cut 0 bases from V and 0 bases from J, with 18 bases between.

This chain connects TRBV7-6 to TRBJ1-2, with TRBD1 as a possible D gene (5 bases). The V end lost 5 bases, the J end lost 5 bases, and 12 bases lay between the germline ends. CDR3 length equals 13 residues. CDR1 and CDR2 (germline): SGHVS, FNYEAQ. This CDR3 is CASSQGTEYGYTF. The CDR3 DNA is TGTGCCAGCAGCCAAGGGACGGAATATGGCTACACCTTC.

The chain couples TRBV6-1 to TRBJ2-7, with 7 bases matching TRBD1. From germline, CDR1 is MNHNS and CDR2 SASEGT. J gave up 2 bases and V 4 bases, and 2 bases lay outside the gene matches. This CDR3 region has 13 residues. This CDR3 is CASSVGTAYEQYF. The CDR3 DNA reads TGTGCCAGCAGTGTGGGGACAGCCTACGAGCAGTACTTC.

The rearrangement uses TRBV5-3 and TRBJ2-5; TRBD1 is a possible D gene (6 bases). TRBV5-3 is classed as an ORF, of uncertain function. The CDR3 sequence is 17 residues long. V was pared by 4 bases and J by 5 bases, with 24 bases between. CDR3 region: CARSDERGHAGMETQYF. In DNA, the CDR3 is TGTGCCAGAAGCGATGAAAGGGGACACGCGGGTATGGAGACCCAGTACTTC.

This clone was seen only a few times. The chain employs TRBV29-1 and TRBJ1-1; D unresolved. This CDR3 contains 11 residues. Germline lookup yields CDR1 SQVTM and CDR2 ANQGSEA. Trimming took off 3 bases at V and 8 bases at J, with 10 bases between the two ends. The CDR3 here is CSVEGRIEAFF. The DNA of the CDR3 is TGCAGCGTTGAGGGTCGGATAGAAGCTTTCTTT.

The rearrangement uses TRBV5-1 and TRBJ2-1, with D unclear. Per the germline V gene, CDR1 is SGHRS and CDR2 is YFSETQ. Trimming pared 4 bases from V and 4 bases from J, leaving 9 bases between. The CDR3 is 13 residues long. In DNA, the CDR3 is TGCGCCAGCAGCGCTCAGCTTTACAATGAGCAGTTCTTC. Translated: CASSAQLYNEQFF.

V gene TRBV5-6 combines with J gene TRBJ1-2; 7 bases match TRBD1. This CDR3 has 16 residues. The V gene's germline CDR1 is SGHDT and CDR2 YYEEEE. Trimming at V came to 3 bases and at J to 2 bases, leaving 10 bases not matched to a gene. In DNA, the CDR3 is TGTGCCAGCAGCTCCTTACAACAGGGGCGGAACTATGGCTACACCTTC. Its protein product is CASSSLQQGRNYGYTF.

About this clone: Other DNA sequences within the sample encode an identical CDR3. The chain couples TRBV5-4 to TRBJ2-1; D possibly corresponds to TRBD2 (6 bases). V was clipped by 4 bases and J by 9 bases, with 17 bases between them. The CDR3 length is 14 residues. In germline, CDR1 is SGHNT, CDR2 YYREEE (reference sequence). CDR3 residues: CASSQTGTLGEQFF. In DNA, the CDR3 is TGTGCCAGCAGCCAAACCGGGACTTTGGGTGAGCAGTTCTTC.